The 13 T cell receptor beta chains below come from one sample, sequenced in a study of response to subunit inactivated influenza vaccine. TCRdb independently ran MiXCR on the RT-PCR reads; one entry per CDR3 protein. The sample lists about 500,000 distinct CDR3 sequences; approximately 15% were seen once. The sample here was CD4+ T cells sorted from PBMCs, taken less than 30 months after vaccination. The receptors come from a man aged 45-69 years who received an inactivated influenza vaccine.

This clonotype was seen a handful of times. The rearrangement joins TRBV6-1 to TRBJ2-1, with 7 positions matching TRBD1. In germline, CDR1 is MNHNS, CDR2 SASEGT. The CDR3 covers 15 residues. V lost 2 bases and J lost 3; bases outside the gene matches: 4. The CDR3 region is CASSENWDSYNEQFF. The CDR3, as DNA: TGTGCCAGCAGTGAAAACTGGGACAGCTACAATGAGCAGTTCTTC.

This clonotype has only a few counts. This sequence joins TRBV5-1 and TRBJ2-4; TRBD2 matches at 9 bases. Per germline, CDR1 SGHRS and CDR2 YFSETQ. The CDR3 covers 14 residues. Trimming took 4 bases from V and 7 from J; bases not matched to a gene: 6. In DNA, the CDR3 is TGCGCCAGCAGCGACAAGCGGGGGGAGAACATTCAGTACTTC. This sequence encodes CASSDKRGENIQYF.

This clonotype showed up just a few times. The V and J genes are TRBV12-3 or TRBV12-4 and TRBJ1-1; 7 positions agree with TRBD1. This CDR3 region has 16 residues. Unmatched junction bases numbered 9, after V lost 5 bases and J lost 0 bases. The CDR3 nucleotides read TGTGCCAGCAGTACAAAGGGGGCCCGAATGAACACTGAAGCTTTCTTT. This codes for CASSTKGARMNTEAFF.

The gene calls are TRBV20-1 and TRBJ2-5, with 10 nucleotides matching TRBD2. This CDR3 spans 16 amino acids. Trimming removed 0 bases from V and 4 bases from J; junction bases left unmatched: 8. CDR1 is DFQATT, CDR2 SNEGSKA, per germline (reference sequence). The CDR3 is CSARELLAGDRETQYF. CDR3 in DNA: TGCAGTGCTAGAGAACTCCTAGCGGGGGATCGAGAGACCCAGTACTTC.

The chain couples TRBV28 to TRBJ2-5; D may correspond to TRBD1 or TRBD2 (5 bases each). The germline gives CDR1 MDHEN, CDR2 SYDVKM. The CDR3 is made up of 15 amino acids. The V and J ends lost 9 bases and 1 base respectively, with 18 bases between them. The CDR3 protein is CASGNSGTSQETQYF. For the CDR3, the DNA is TGTGCCAGTGGAAATTCAGGGACCTCCCAAGAGACCCAGTACTTC.

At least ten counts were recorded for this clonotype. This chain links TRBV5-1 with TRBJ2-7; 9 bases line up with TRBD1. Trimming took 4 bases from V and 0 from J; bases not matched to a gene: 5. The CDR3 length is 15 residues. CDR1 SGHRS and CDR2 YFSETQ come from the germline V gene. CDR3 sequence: CASSLGQGASYEQYF. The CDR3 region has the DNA TGCGCCAGCAGCCTGGGACAGGGTGCCTCCTACGAGCAGTACTTC.

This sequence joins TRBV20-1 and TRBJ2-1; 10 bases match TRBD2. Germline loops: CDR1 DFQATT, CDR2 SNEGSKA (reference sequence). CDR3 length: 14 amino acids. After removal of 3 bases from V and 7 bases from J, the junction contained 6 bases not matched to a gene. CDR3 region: CSASRTSGGNEQFF. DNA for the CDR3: TGCAGTGCTAGCAGGACTAGCGGAGGGAATGAGCAGTTCTTC.

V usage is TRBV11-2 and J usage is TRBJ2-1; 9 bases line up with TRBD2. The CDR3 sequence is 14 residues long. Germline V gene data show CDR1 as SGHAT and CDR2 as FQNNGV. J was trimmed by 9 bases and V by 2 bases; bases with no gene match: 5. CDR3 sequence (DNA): TGTGCCAGCAGCTTACCGGGACTAGCTGTTGAGCAGTTCTTC. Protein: CASSLPGLAVEQFF.

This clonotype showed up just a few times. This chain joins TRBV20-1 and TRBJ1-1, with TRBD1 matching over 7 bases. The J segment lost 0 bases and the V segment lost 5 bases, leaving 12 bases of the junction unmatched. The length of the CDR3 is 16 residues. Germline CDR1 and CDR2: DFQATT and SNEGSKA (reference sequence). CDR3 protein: CSAGLTGQGMNTEAFF. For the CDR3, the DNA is TGCAGTGCTGGACTGACAGGGCAGGGGATGAACACTGAAGCTTTCTTT.

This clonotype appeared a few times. The CDR3 DNA reads as TGCGCCAGCAGCAAAACAGGGACAGGATCCACCGGGGAGCTGTTTTTT. Translation: CASSKTGTGSTGELFF. The chain has TRBV5-1 and TRBJ2-2, with TRBD1 matching over 8 bases. CDR3 length: 16 residues. Germline CDR1 SGHRS, CDR2 YFSETQ. V shed 4 bases, J shed 4 bases, and the junction held 9 bases outside the gene matches.

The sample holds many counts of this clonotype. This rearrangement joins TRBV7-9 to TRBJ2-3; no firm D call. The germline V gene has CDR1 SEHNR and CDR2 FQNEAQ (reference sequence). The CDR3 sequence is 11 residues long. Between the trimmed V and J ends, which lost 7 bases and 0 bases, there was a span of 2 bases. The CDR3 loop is CASKSTDTQYF. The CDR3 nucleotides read TGTGCCAGCAAAAGCACAGATACGCAGTATTTT.

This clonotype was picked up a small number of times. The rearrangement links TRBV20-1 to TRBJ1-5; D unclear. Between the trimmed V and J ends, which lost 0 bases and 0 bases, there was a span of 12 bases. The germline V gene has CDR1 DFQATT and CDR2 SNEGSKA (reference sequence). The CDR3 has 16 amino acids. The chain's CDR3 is CSARDPRSYSNQPQHF. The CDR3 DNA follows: TGCAGTGCTAGAGATCCGCGGAGTTATAGCAATCAGCCCCAGCATTTT.

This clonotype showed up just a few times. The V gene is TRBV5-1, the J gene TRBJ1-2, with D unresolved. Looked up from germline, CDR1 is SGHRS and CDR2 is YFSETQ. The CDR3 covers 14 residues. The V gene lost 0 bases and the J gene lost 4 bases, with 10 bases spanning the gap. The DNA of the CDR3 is TGCGCCAGCAGCTTGGCCCCGGGAACCTATGGCTACACCTTC. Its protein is CASSLAPGTYGYTF.